These 26 T cell receptor beta chains came from one sample sequenced in a study of T-cell reconstitution after alpha-beta-depleted transplantation in children. Unique molecular identifiers were built into the TCRbeta library. Via MiXCR, TCRdb re-called the PCR reads, giving one row per CDR3 protein. This table holds 200,000 to 250,000 distinct CDR3 sequences, 9.5% to 13% found once. Sample: PBMCs, taken before TCRalphabeta/CD19-depleted stem cell transplant. All receptors come from a child less than two years old with acute myeloid leukemia, due to receive a stem cell transplant.

The sample holds many counts of this clonotype. This chain links TRBV5-6 with TRBJ2-3; D is undetermined. The CDR3 totals 13 residues. V lost 0 bases and J 2 bases, leaving 4 bases between the germline ends. Germline CDR1 reads SGHDT; CDR2 reads YYEEEE. CDR3 in amino acids: CASSLGTTDTQYF. CDR3 DNA: TGTGCCAGCAGCTTGGGGACCACAGATACGCAGTATTTT.

In this sample, this clonotype turned up many times. The chain recombines TRBV6-5 with TRBJ2-5; D might be TRBD2 (5 bases). V lost 5 bases to trimming and J lost 5 bases, with 9 bases between them. The CDR3 is made up of 12 amino acids. The V gene's germline CDR1 is MNHEY and CDR2 SVGAGI. CDR3 sequence (DNA): TGTGCCAGCAGTACTACTAGGGAGACCCAGTACTTC. It translates to CASSTTRETQYF.

This clonotype was detected ten times or more. The chain is built from TRBV12-3 or TRBV12-4 and TRBJ2-1; TRBD1 matches at 8 bases. Trimming took 7 bases from V and 3 from J; bases not matched to a gene: 5. The CDR3 is 14 residues long. CDR3 nucleotides: TGTGCCAGCAACAGGGGGGACATCTACAATGAGCAGTTCTTC. Protein sequence: CASNRGDIYNEQFF.

This clonotype appeared many times. The chain links TRBV3-1 to TRBJ2-7, with D hard to call. Trimming pared 4 bases from V and 4 bases from J, leaving 14 bases between. The CDR3 runs to 14 residues. Germline lookup yields CDR1 LGHDT and CDR2 YNNKEL (reference sequence). In DNA, the CDR3 is TGTGCCAGCAGCCCAGGCCCGGGTCAATACGAGCAGTACTTC. It encodes CASSPGPGQYEQYF.

This clonotype has a count of ten or more. The chain carries TRBV24-1 and TRBJ2-5; either TRBD1 or TRBD2 may supply D (5 bases each). Deletions cut 3 bases from V and 4 bases from J, with 17 bases between. Germline values: CDR1 KGHDR, CDR2 SFDVKD. The CDR3 is 16 residues long. The CDR3: CATSDHWGRGAETQYF. CDR3 coding DNA: TGTGCCACCAGTGATCACTGGGGGAGAGGAGCAGAGACCCAGTACTTC.

This clonotype was observed at least ten times. The chain employs TRBV11-2 and TRBJ2-2; no reliable D call. The CDR3 has 14 residues. Trimming took 5 bases from V and 2 from J, leaving 9 bases between them. Germline CDR1 is SGHAT and CDR2 is FQNNGV. The CDR3: CASSRSANTGELFF. The CDR3 bases are TGTGCCAGCAGCCGCAGTGCTAACACCGGGGAGCTGTTTTTT.

The table lists this clonotype with many counts. The chain employs TRBV3-1 and TRBJ1-1, with 11 bases aligning to TRBD1. Trimming at V came to 3 bases and at J to 3 bases, leaving 3 bases not matched to a gene. The CDR3 totals 15 residues. From germline, CDR1 is LGHDT and CDR2 YNNKEL (reference sequence). The CDR3 DNA reads as TGTGCCAGCAGCCAGGCGGGACAGGGGGACACTGAAGCTTTCTTT. This gives the protein CASSQAGQGDTEAFF.

This clonotype was picked up many times. The chain is built from TRBV20-1 and TRBJ1-2; no clear D. The germline V gene encodes CDR1 DFQATT and CDR2 SNEGSKA (reference sequence). The CDR3 runs to 13 residues. The germline V and J ends were trimmed by 5 bases and 0 bases, with 10 bases remaining between them. The DNA for the CDR3 is TGCAGTGCTCCCGACACTTCTAACTATGGCTACACCTTC. Its protein product is CSAPDTSNYGYTF.

As concerns this clonotype: Since a much larger clone is just one base distant, this may be a read error. V is TRBV15 and J is TRBJ2-3, with D unresolved. The CDR3 sequence is 14 residues long. From germline, CDR1 is LNHNV and CDR2 YYDKDF (reference sequence). The CDR3 is CATSGDLATDTQYF. CDR3 sequence (DNA): TGTGCCACCAGCGGAGATTTGGCCACAGATACGCAGTATTTT.

On this clonotype: Possible read error: a much larger clone is one base away. The J gene is TRBJ2-3, the V gene TRBV7-2, with D hard to call. This CDR3 has 13 residues. Germline-derived CDR1 and CDR2 are SGHTA and FQGNSA. DNA of the CDR3: TGTGCCTGCAGCTTAGTTGGGTCAGATACGCAGTATTTT. Its protein product is CACSLVGSDTQYF.

This clonotype was found many times. The DNA for the CDR3 is TGTGCCAGCAGTTCCCAAGGGGGGGAGCTGTTTTTT. Encoded protein: CASSSQGGELFF. The chain recombines TRBV12-3 or TRBV12-4 with TRBJ2-2; D ambiguous. V was shortened by 4 bases and J by 8 bases, with 8 bases between the two germline ends. The CDR3 is made up of 12 amino acids.

This clonotype occurred many times. V usage is TRBV20-1 and J usage is TRBJ1-1; possibly TRBD1 for D (6 bases). This CDR3 is 13 amino acids long. Trimming took 6 bases from V and 6 from J, leaving 17 bases between them. Germline V gene sequence: CDR1 DFQATT, CDR2 SNEGSKA (reference sequence). CDR3 bases: TGCAGTGCCACAGGGATAAGAACCCCTGAAGCTTTCTTT. It translates to CSATGIRTPEAFF.

Points on this clonotype: A read error is possible here, since a much larger clone lies one base away. This chain joins TRBV20-1 and TRBJ2-7; TRBD2 aligns across 10 bases. Germline V gives CDR1 DFQATT, CDR2 SNEGSKA (reference sequence). The CDR3 length is 13 residues. V lost 6 bases and J lost 8; bases outside the gene matches: 10. In DNA form, the CDR3 reads TGCAGTGCCCCCCTAGCGGGAGTAGGTAAGCAGTACTTC. It translates to CSAPLAGVGKQYF.

To note about this clonotype: With a much larger clone just one base away, this may be a read error. The chain has TRBV20-1 and TRBJ1-6; D call uncertain. The CDR3 runs to 17 residues. From germline, CDR1 is DFQATT and CDR2 SNEGSKA (reference sequence). The CDR3 nucleotides are TGCTGTGCCTTCAACATCTTCGTCGGCTCCTATAATTCACCCCTCCACTTT. The encoded protein is CCAFNIFVGSYNSPLHF.

The sample holds many counts of this clonotype. This chain uses TRBV12-3 or TRBV12-4 with TRBJ1-2, with D maybe TRBD1 (5 bases). The V and J ends lost 5 bases and 0 bases respectively, with 16 bases between them. The CDR3 loop spans 16 amino acids. CDR3 sequence reads: CASSPFRGSANYGYTF. The CDR3 nucleotides read TGTGCCAGCAGTCCTTTTAGGGGATCTGCTAACTATGGCTACACCTTC.

This clonotype showed up many times. This chain connects TRBV28 to TRBJ2-2, with a possible D match to TRBD2 (6 bases). The V and J ends lost 8 bases and 2 bases respectively, with 9 bases between them. CDR1 and CDR2 from the germline V gene are MDHEN and SYDVKM. The CDR3 totals 13 residues. The CDR3 reads CASRGTNTGELFF. The CDR3 nucleotides are TGTGCCAGCCGGGGGACTAACACCGGGGAGCTGTTTTTT.

This clonotype was counted at least ten times. This chain connects TRBV4-2 to TRBJ1-1; a weak D match, TRBD1 (5 bases). The length of the CDR3 is 13 residues. V was cut by 5 bases and J by 1 base, with 8 bases left in between. Germline CDR1 LGHNA, CDR2 YNFKEQ. CDR3 sequence: CASSAGWNTEAFF. CDR3 DNA: TGTGCCAGCAGCGCAGGGTGGAACACTGAAGCTTTCTTT.

A word on this clonotype: Since a much larger clone is just one base distant, this may be a read error. The chain couples TRBV12-3 or TRBV12-4 to TRBJ2-3, with D possibly TRBD2 on 6 matching bases. The CDR3 is 12 amino acids. Trimming removed 6 bases from V and 14 bases from J, with 18 bases in between. The CDR3 region is CASSIGGERSYF. The CDR3 coding sequence is TGTGCCAGCAGCATTGGCGGGGAAAGGTCGTATTTT.

This clonotype was seen many times. In DNA form, the CDR3 reads TGTGCCAGCAGCCAAGTCCCGGGACTAGCCACAGATACGCAGTATTTT. The encoded protein is CASSQVPGLATDTQYF. The chain is built from TRBV3-1 and TRBJ2-3, with 9 positions matching TRBD2. The CDR3 extends over 16 amino acids. Germline V lookup: CDR1 LGHDT, CDR2 YNNKEL (reference sequence). The trim removed 1 base at V and 2 bases at J, leaving 4 bases unmatched.

This clonotype was seen repeatedly, ten times or more. This sequence joins TRBV3-1 and TRBJ2-1; tentative D call: TRBD2 (7 bases). The V end was cut by 5 bases, the J end by 3 bases, with 23 bases between. Germline V gene data show CDR1 as LGHDT and CDR2 as YNNKEL (reference sequence). The CDR3 is 18 amino acids. The CDR3 nucleotides are TGTGCCAGCAGCTCAAACCCCGGGGGGCAGGAGCACTACAATGAGCAGTTCTTC. It specifies CASSSNPGGQEHYNEQFF.

This clonotype appeared a few times. V and J are TRBV19 and TRBJ1-5; 7 bases agree with TRBD1. The ends lost 3 bases at V and 11 bases at J; junction bases unmatched: 13. Germline values: CDR1 LNHDA, CDR2 SQIVND (reference sequence). CDR3 size: 15 residues. The CDR3 nucleotides read TGTGCCAGTAGTATCTCCGAGACAGGGAGGACCGCCCAGCATTTT. Translation gives CASSISETGRTAQHF.

The chain joins TRBV20-1 to TRBJ1-1; TRBD1 agrees at 7 bases. Trimming took 6 bases from V and 0 from J; bases not matched to a gene: 10. Germline values: CDR1 DFQATT, CDR2 SNEGSKA (reference sequence). The CDR3 is 15 amino acids. CDR3 region: CSAPRGGALNTEAFF. CDR3 nucleotide sequence: TGCAGTGCGCCCAGGGGGGGCGCCCTGAACACTGAAGCTTTCTTT.

This clonotype was counted at least ten times. V gene TRBV2 combines with J gene TRBJ1-1, with unresolved D. Germline V gene sequence: CDR1 SNHLY, CDR2 FYNNEI. This CDR3 is built from 13 residues. The V and J ends lost 4 bases and 2 bases respectively, with 8 bases between them. CDR3 nucleotides: TGTGCCAGCAGTGTTGAAGGAAACACTGAAGCTTTCTTT. Translating it yields CASSVEGNTEAFF.

The chain joins TRBV19 to TRBJ2-1; 14 bases align to TRBD2. Per germline, CDR1 LNHDA and CDR2 SQIVND (reference sequence). V was clipped by 5 bases and J by 9 bases; unmatched bases: 9. CDR3 length: 16 amino acids. The CDR3 DNA reads TGTGCCAGTAGTGGGGGACTAGCGGGAGTAGGGACTGAGCAGTTCTTC. Translation gives CASSGGLAGVGTEQFF.

Concerning this clonotype itself: A much larger clone sits a single nucleotide away, making a read error possible. The V gene is TRBV5-1, the J gene TRBJ2-5; 7 bases map to TRBD2. The CDR3 covers 13 residues. Germline V gene sequence: CDR1 SGHRS, CDR2 YFSETQ. In DNA, the CDR3 is TGCACCAGCTTCACGGCGGGAGAAGAGACCCAGTACTTC. It translates to CTSFTAGEETQYF.

This clonotype was seen ten or more times. The rearrangement links TRBV7-3 to TRBJ1-6; 7 bases agree with TRBD1. This CDR3 is built from 14 residues. Germline loops: CDR1 SGHTA, CDR2 FQGTGA. The J segment lost 6 bases and the V segment lost 4 bases, leaving 3 bases of the junction unmatched. CDR3 loop: CASSWTGLNSPLHF. The CDR3 coding sequence is TGTGCCAGCAGCTGGACAGGTCTTAATTCACCCCTCCACTTT.